Sequencing of this T cell receptor (beta chain) was carried out in a study of OX40 agonist ivuxolimab in advanced cancers. Data came from immunoSEQ multiplex PCR; TCRdb stores just in-frame clones and leaves some out. The data show 60,000 to 65,000 clones, around 80% seen once. After removal of 2 bases from V and 5 bases from J, the junction contained 12 bases not matched to a gene. The CDR3 runs 17 residues. The germline CDR1 and CDR2 sequences are LGHNA and YNFKEQ. The specimen was CD4+ or CD8+ T cells sorted from blood, collected in a trial of the OX40 agonist ivuxolimab. The chain carries TRBV4-2 and TRBJ2-3, with TRBD2 matching over 8 bases. The origin of this receptor is an adult with an advanced solid tumor such as melanoma, head and neck, liver or kidney cancer. CDR3 protein: CASSQSVARAGGDTQYF. The DNA for the CDR3 is TGTGCCAGCAGCCAATCTGTGGCCCGGGCGGGAGGAGATACGCAGTATTTT.